The next 24 T cell receptor beta chains were all read from a single sample in a study of T cell changes during pregnancy in multiple sclerosis. TCRdb keeps only in-frame clones here, not all; method: immunoSEQ multiplex PCR. The sample lists under 100,000 clones; about 94% were seen once. This specimen was peripheral blood, taken in the third trimester of pregnancy. The receptors stem from a female donor with multiple sclerosis, enrolled in a pregnancy study.

CDR3 residues: CASSITSGANIQYF. CDR3 bases: TGTGCCAGCAGCATTACTAGCGGGGCTAACATTCAGTACTTC. This rearrangement joins TRBV9 to TRBJ2-4; 10 bases match TRBD2. CDR3 length: 14 amino acids. V gave up 4 bases and J gave up 7 bases; unmatched junction bases: 5. Per the germline V gene, CDR1 is SGDLS and CDR2 is YYNGEE.

This chain links TRBV6-5 with TRBJ2-3; D is unresolved. With 5 bases removed from V and 6 bases from J, the gap between germline ends came to 9 bases. The germline gives CDR1 MNHEY, CDR2 SVGAGI. The CDR3 totals 12 residues. This CDR3 is CASSPRRDTQYF. Here the CDR3 DNA reads TGTGCCAGCAGTCCCCGGCGGGATACGCAGTATTTT.

The chain recombines TRBV7-3 with TRBJ2-3; no firm D call. CDR1 is SGHTA and CDR2 is FQGTGA in the germline V gene. There are 15 residues in the CDR3. V shed 0 bases and J shed 0 bases, with 7 bases lying between them. CDR3 in DNA: TGTGCCAGCAGCTTAACCGGCGGTAGCACAGATACGCAGTATTTT. Translation: CASSLTGGSTDTQYF.

This chain uses TRBV16 with TRBJ1-2; D call uncertain. V was trimmed by 2 bases and J by 3 bases, leaving 7 bases between them. The CDR3 is made up of 13 amino acids. Germline values: CDR1 KGHSY, CDR2 FQNENV. CDR3 region: CASSQLEDYGYTF. CDR3 nucleotide sequence: TGTGCCAGCAGCCAACTTGAGGACTATGGCTACACCTTC.

The DNA for the CDR3 is TGTGCCAGCTCACCGGGGGCAGGCGAGCAGTACTTC. Protein sequence: CASSPGAGEQYF. The chain recombines TRBV18 with TRBJ2-7, with a weak D call TRBD1 (6 bases). CDR1 is KGHSH, CDR2 LQKENI, per germline. Between the trimmed V and J ends, which lost 3 bases and 6 bases, there was a span of 9 bases. This CDR3 spans 12 amino acids.

The chain joins TRBV5-1 to TRBJ1-1; 8 bases align to TRBD1. The CDR3 consists of 14 residues. After removal of 6 bases from V and 1 base from J, the junction contained 5 bases not matched to a gene. From germline, CDR1 is SGHRS and CDR2 YFSETQ. The CDR3 reads CASILDRGNTEAFF. The CDR3 DNA follows: TGCGCCAGCATCCTCGACAGGGGGAACACTGAAGCTTTCTTT.

Notes on this clone: One junction end does not reproduce the germline sequence, and a read error may be involved. This sequence joins TRBV6-1 and TRBJ1-5; 12 positions match TRBD1. Germline V CDR1 and CDR2: MNHNS, SASEGT. CDR3 size: 14 residues. The CDR3 region has the DNA TGTGCCAGCAGGGGGACAGGGGGCAAACAGCCCCAGCATTTT. Protein sequence: CASRGTGGKQPQHF.

This chain uses TRBV5-4 with TRBJ2-7; perhaps TRBD2 as D (5 bases). Trimming cost V 1 base and J 1 base, with 6 bases left between them. The CDR3 is 13 residues long. CDR1 SGHNT and CDR2 YYREEE come from the germline V gene (reference sequence). CDR3 loop: CASSLRTSYEQYF. CDR3 bases: TGTGCCAGCAGCTTGAGGACTTCCTACGAGCAGTACTTC. Full variable domain (outside the CDR3, taken from reference TRBV5-4 and TRBJ2-7): ETGVTQSPTHLIKTRGQQVTLRCSSQSGHNTVSWYQQALGQGPQFIFQYYREEENGRGNFPPRFSGLQFPNYSSELNVNALELDDSALYLCASSLRTSYEQYFGPGTRLTVT.

The chain employs TRBV4-1 and TRBJ1-1; 12 nucleotides line up with TRBD1. Trimming at V came to 0 bases and at J to 5 bases, leaving 7 bases not matched to a gene. Per the germline V gene, CDR1 is MGHRA and CDR2 is YSYEKL. The CDR3 runs 17 residues. CDR3 in DNA: TGCGCCAGCAGCCAAGAGGGGGGGACAGGGGGCTTGACTGAAGCTTTCTTT. Amino acid sequence: CASSQEGGTGGLTEAFF.

This rearrangement joins TRBV4-2 to TRBJ1-1; TRBD1 matches 7 bases. CDR1 is LGHNA and CDR2 is YNFKEQ in the germline V gene. V lost 0 bases, J lost 4 bases, and 11 bases stayed unmatched. CDR3 length: 17 residues. CDR3 region: CASSQEVGVQGFTEAFF. CDR3 bases: TGTGCCAGCAGCCAAGAAGTGGGCGTACAGGGGTTCACTGAAGCTTTCTTT.

The V gene is TRBV5-8, the J gene TRBJ2-3; no clear D gene. V lost 5 bases, J lost 1 base, and 14 bases lay in between. Germline values: CDR1 SGHTS, CDR2 YDEGEE. The CDR3 loop spans 15 amino acids. CDR3 region: CASRIRLVGTDTQYF. The CDR3 DNA follows: TGTGCCAGCAGAATTAGGCTAGTCGGCACAGATACGCAGTATTTT.

This chain joins TRBV7-9 and TRBJ1-4; D remains ambiguous. V was pared by 5 bases and J by 5 bases, with 15 bases between. The V gene's germline CDR1 is SEHNR and CDR2 FQNEAQ (reference sequence). The CDR3 contains 15 residues. The CDR3 spells CASSRLLSKNEKLFF. CDR3 in DNA: TGTGCCAGCAGCCGACTGCTGTCCAAAAATGAAAAACTGTTTTTT.

J is TRBJ2-5 and V is TRBV5-1; possible D gene TRBD2, 5 bases. V was clipped by 4 bases and J by 1 base, with 11 bases between them. Per the germline V gene, CDR1 is SGHRS and CDR2 is YFSETQ. The CDR3 is 14 residues long. Written as DNA, the CDR3 is TGCGCCAGCAGCGGAACCGGGATCCAAGAGACCCAGTACTTC. This translates into CASSGTGIQETQYF. Complete variable domain (other parts from reference TRBV5-1 and TRBJ2-5): KAGVTQTPRYLIKTRGQQVTLSCSPISGHRSVSWYQQTPGQGLQFLFEYFSETQRNKGNFPGRFSGRQFSNSRSEMNVSTLELGDSALYLCASSGTGIQETQYFGPGTRLLVL.

The chain recombines TRBV6-6 with TRBJ1-1; weak D call: TRBD1 (6 bases). V lost 4 bases, J lost 3 bases, and 15 bases lay in between. The CDR3 covers 15 residues. CDR1 and CDR2 (germline): MNHNY, SVGAGI (reference sequence). Here the CDR3 reads CASSSKQGWDTEAFF. CDR3 DNA sequence: TGTGCCAGCAGTTCCAAACAGGGCTGGGACACTGAAGCTTTCTTT.

This chain links TRBV27 with TRBJ2-1; D perhaps matches TRBD1 (6 bases). V was clipped by 2 bases and J by 5 bases, with 10 bases between them. CDR1 and CDR2 (germline): MNHEY, SMNVEV (reference sequence). The CDR3 is 14 amino acids. In DNA, the CDR3 is TGTGCCAGCAGTTTAGTTCAGGGGAACAATGAGCAGTTCTTC. Its protein product is CASSLVQGNNEQFF.

This sequence joins TRBV6-5 and TRBJ2-5, with 8 bases matching TRBD1. The trim removed 5 bases at V and 5 bases at J, leaving 4 bases unmatched. The CDR3 covers 13 residues. CDR1 and CDR2 (germline): MNHEY, SVGAGI. The CDR3 spells CASSTGGKETQYF. For the CDR3, the DNA is TGTGCCAGCAGTACAGGGGGTAAGGAGACCCAGTACTTC.

This rearrangement joins TRBV4-2 to TRBJ2-7; 7 bases are a match to TRBD1. Trimming at V came to 1 base and at J to 1 base, leaving 10 bases not matched to a gene. Germline-derived CDR1 and CDR2 are LGHNA and YNFKEQ. The CDR3 is 17 amino acids. CDR3 protein: CASSQGERETGSYEQYF. Here the CDR3 DNA reads TGTGCCAGCAGCCAAGGAGAAAGAGAGACAGGGTCCTACGAGCAGTACTTC.

In this sample, this clone turned up once. CDR3: CASSYGLEQFF. The DNA of the CDR3 is TGTGCCAGCAGCTACGGACTTGAGCAGTTCTTC. The chain joins TRBV13 to TRBJ2-1; D is perhaps TRBD2 (5 bases). This CDR3 has 11 residues. CDR1 and CDR2 from the germline V gene are PRHDT and FYEKMQ (reference sequence). The V gene lost 4 bases and the J gene lost 9 bases, with 7 bases spanning the gap.

The rearrangement uses TRBV7-3 and TRBJ1-1, with 7 bases identical to TRBD1. With 5 bases clipped from V and 2 bases from J, the junction kept 5 bases outside the gene matches. CDR1 is SGHTA, CDR2 FQGTGA, per germline. This CDR3 contains 14 residues. As DNA, the CDR3 is TGTGCCAGCAGCGGAGGGACAGTTAACACTGAAGCTTTCTTT. This translates into CASSGGTVNTEAFF. Complete variable domain (other parts from reference TRBV7-3 and TRBJ1-1): GAGVSQTPSNKVTEKGKYVELRCDPISGHTALYWYRQSLGQGPEFLIYFQGTGAADDSGLPNDRFFAVRPEGSVSTLKIQRTERGDSAVYLCASSGGTVNTEAFFGQGTRLTVV.

CDR3 loop: CASSGDRQGNYGYTF. The CDR3 DNA reads TGTGCCAGCAGTGGCGACCGACAGGGCAACTATGGCTACACCTTC. V gene TRBV25-1 combines with J gene TRBJ1-2; 7 positions match TRBD1. The J segment lost 2 bases and the V segment lost 4 bases, leaving 7 bases of the junction unmatched. Germline CDR1 and CDR2: MGHDK and SYGVNS. The CDR3 is 15 amino acids.

This clone has a single count. This sequence joins TRBV11-2 and TRBJ1-2; TRBD1 aligns across 11 bases. Per the germline V gene, CDR1 is SGHAT and CDR2 is FQNNGV. Losses at the gene ends were 3 bases for V and 6 bases for J; bases not matched to a gene: 6. The CDR3 spans 15 residues. The CDR3 sequence is CASSFTWTGGDGYTF. The CDR3 region has the DNA TGTGCCAGCAGCTTCACTTGGACAGGGGGCGATGGCTACACCTTC.

This chain links TRBV7-9 with TRBJ2-3, with D maybe TRBD2 (5 bases). Germline V gene lookup returns CDR1 SEHNR and CDR2 FQNEAQ (reference sequence). Trimming pared 5 bases from V and 4 bases from J, leaving 16 bases between. The CDR3 sequence is 15 residues long. The CDR3 loop is CASSPGTLESDTQYF. In DNA, the CDR3 is TGTGCCAGCAGCCCCGGAACACTAGAGTCAGATACGCAGTATTTT. Using reference TRBV7-9 and TRBJ2-3 for the parts outside the CDR3, the full variable domain is DTGVSQNPRHKITKRGQNVTFRCDPISEHNRLYWYRQTLGQGPEFLTYFQNEAQLEKSRLLSDRFSAERPKGSFSTLEIQRTEQGDSAMYLCASSPGTLESDTQYFGPGTRLTVL.

For the CDR3, the DNA is TGTGCCAGCACTCGAGCGGAGAACACTGAAGCTTTCTTT. Translating gives CASTRAENTEAFF. The chain couples TRBV28 to TRBJ1-1; D is unclear. The germline V gene encodes CDR1 MDHEN and CDR2 SYDVKM. The length of the CDR3 is 13 residues. The germline V and J ends were trimmed by 7 bases and 1 base, with 10 bases remaining between them. Variable domain in full (rest from reference TRBV28 and TRBJ1-1): DVKVTQSSRYLVKRTGEKVFLECVQDMDHENMFWYRQDPGLGLRLIYFSYDVKMKEKGDIPEGYSVSREKKERFSLILESASTNQTSMYLCASTRAENTEAFFGQGTRLTVV.

The chain links TRBV19 to TRBJ2-7, with 7 bases that match TRBD1. With V trimmed by 7 bases and J by 0 bases, 12 bases remained unmatched. The germline gives CDR1 LNHDA, CDR2 SQIVND (reference sequence). This CDR3 is built from 16 residues. The CDR3 DNA reads as TGTGCCAGTACCCCTACGGGGACAGATGCCTCCTACGAGCAGTACTTC. It translates to CASTPTGTDASYEQYF.